This T cell receptor (beta chain) was identified in a study of T cell changes during pregnancy in multiple sclerosis. The CDR3 runs 15 residues. Germline V gives CDR1 SGDLS, CDR2 YYNGEE. V lost 0 bases, J lost 2 bases, and 10 bases lay in between. Clones were read by immunoSEQ multiplex PCR, and TCRdb kept only the in-frame ones, dropping some. The top ten hold less than 0.55% of the sample, which has 30,000 to 40,000 clones, roughly nine tenths seen once. This sequence joins TRBV9 and TRBJ2-3, with D uncertain. The sample in question was CD4+ T cells from peripheral blood mononuclear cells, obtained in the third trimester of pregnancy. This receptor was identified in a female donor in good health, enrolled as a control in a pregnancy study. CDR3 loop: CASSVALTYTDTQYF. The DNA for the CDR3 is TGTGCCAGCAGCGTAGCTCTGACTTACACAGATACGCAGTATTTT.